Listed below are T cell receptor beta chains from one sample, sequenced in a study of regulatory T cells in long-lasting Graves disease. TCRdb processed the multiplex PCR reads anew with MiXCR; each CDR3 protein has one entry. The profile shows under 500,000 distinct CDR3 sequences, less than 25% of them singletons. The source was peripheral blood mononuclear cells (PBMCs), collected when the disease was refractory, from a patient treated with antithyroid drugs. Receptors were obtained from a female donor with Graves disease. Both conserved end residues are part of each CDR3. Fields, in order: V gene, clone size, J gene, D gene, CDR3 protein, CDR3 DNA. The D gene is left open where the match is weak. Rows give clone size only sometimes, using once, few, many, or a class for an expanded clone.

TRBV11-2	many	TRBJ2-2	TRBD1	CASSRGQTNTGELFF	TGTGCCAGCAGCCGGGGACAGACTAACACCGGGGAGCTGTTTTTT
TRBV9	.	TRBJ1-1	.	CASSPPPGTTNTEAFF	TGTGCCAGCAGCCCCCCCCCCGGAACAACGAACACTGAAGCTTTCTTT
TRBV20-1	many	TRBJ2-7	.	CSARARGDEQYF	TGCAGTGCTAGAGCCCGCGGGGACGAGCAGTACTTC
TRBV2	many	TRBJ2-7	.	CASMSDPLDEQYF	TGTGCCAGCATGAGCGACCCATTGGACGAGCAGTACTTC
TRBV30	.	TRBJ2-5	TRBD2	CAREDGITETQYF	TGTGCCCGGGAGGATGGAATCACGGAGACCCAGTACTTC
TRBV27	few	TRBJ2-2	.	CASSYLEAGELFF	TGTGCCAGCAGTTATCTAGAGGCCGGGGAGCTGTTTTTT
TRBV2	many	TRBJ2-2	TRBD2	CASRPGTTNTGELFF	TGTGCCAGCAGACCCGGGACTACGAACACCGGGGAGCTGTTTTTT
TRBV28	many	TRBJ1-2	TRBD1	CASRPGQTNYGYTF	TGTGCCAGCAGGCCGGGACAGACGAACTATGGCTACACCTTC
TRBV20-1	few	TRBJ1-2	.	CSARDLWQGYGYTF	TGCAGTGCTAGAGATCTGTGGCAGGGATATGGCTACACCTTC
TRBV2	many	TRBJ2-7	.	CASSGPDKPYEQYF	TGTGCCAGCAGCGGCCCGGACAAACCCTACGAGCAGTACTTC
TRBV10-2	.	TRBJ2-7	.	CASSEERRGAVQYF	TGCGCCAGCAGTGAGGAACGACGGGGTGCAGTGCAGTACTTC
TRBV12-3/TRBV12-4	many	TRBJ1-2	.	CASSLGAVRFLTF	TGTGCCAGCAGTTTGGGGGCCGTGCGTTTTCTCACCTTC
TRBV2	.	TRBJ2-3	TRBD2	CASRPGIGGDTQYF	TGTGCCTCCCGCCCCGGGATCGGGGGGGATACGCAGTATTTT
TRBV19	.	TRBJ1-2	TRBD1	CARDLALSDRHKYGYTF	TGTGCCAGAGACCTAGCCCTCTCGGACAGGCACAAATATGGCTACACCTTC
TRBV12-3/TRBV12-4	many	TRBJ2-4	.	CASSSGQILAKNIQYF	TGTGCCAGCAGTTCAGGGCAGATACTAGCCAAAAACATTCAGTACTTC
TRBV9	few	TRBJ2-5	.	CASSVGVQGLTLRETQYF	TGTGCCAGCAGCGTAGGGGTACAGGGACTTACACTTCGTGAGACCCAGTACTTC
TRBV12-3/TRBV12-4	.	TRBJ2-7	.	CASSLISEENLYEQYF	TGTGCCAGCAGTTTAATTAGCGAAGAGAATCTATACGAGCAGTACTTC
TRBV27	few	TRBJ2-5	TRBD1	CASSSGTGGFWETQYF	TGTGCCAGCAGTAGCGGGACAGGGGGTTTCTGGGAGACCCAGTACTTC
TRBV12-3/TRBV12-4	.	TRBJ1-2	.	CAGSMDILHGYTF	TGTGCCGGCAGTATGGACATACTACATGGCTACACCTTC
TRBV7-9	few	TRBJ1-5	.	CASSRGINQPQHF	TGTGCCAGCAGCAGGGGGATCAATCAGCCCCAGCATTTT
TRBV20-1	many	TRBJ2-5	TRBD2	CSAMGLNQETQYF	TGCAGTGCAATGGGACTAAACCAAGAGACCCAGTACTTC
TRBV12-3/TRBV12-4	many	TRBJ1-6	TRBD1	CASSGGQGSANSPLHF	TGTGCCAGCAGTGGGGGACAGGGGAGCGCGAATTCACCCCTCCACTTT
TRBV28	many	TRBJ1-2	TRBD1	CASSVPTGNNYGYTF	TGTGCCAGCAGTGTCCCGACAGGGAACAACTATGGCTACACCTTC
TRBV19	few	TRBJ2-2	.	CASSDRGGVTGELFF	TGTGCCAGTAGTGACAGGGGAGGGGTCACCGGGGAGCTGTTTTTT
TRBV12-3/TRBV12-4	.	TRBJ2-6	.	CASSSTGNGANVLTF	TGTGCCAGCAGTTCTACAGGGAATGGGGCCAACGTCCTGACTTTC
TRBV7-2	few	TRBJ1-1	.	CASSFPTQGAFF	TGTGCCAGCAGCTTCCCGACGCAGGGAGCTTTCTTT
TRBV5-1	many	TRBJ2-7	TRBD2	CASRKTSGMSEQYF	TGCGCCAGCAGGAAGACTAGCGGGATGAGCGAGCAGTACTTC
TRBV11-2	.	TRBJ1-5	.	CASSSLGLGNQPQHF	TGTGCCAGCAGCTCCCTGGGACTTGGCAATCAGCCCCAGCATTTT
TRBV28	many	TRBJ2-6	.	CASREPGANVLTF	TGTGCCAGCAGGGAACCCGGGGCCAACGTCCTGACTTTC
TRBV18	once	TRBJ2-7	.	CASSPSGRAGEQYF	.
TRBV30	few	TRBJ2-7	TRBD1	CAWSGGQGAHEQYF	TGTGCCTGGAGTGGGGGACAGGGGGCCCACGAGCAGTACTTC
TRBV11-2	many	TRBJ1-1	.	CASSRGFEAFF	TGTGCCAGCAGCAGAGGATTTGAAGCTTTCTTT
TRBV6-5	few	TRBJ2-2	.	CASSYSRNSGELFF	TGTGCCAGCAGTTACTCCAGGAACTCCGGGGAGCTGTTTTTT
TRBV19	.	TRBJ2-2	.	CASISNTGELFF	TGTGCCAGTATTTCTAACACCGGGGAGCTGTTTTTT
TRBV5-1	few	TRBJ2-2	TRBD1	CASSLSTGHTGELFF	TGCGCCAGCAGCTTGTCGACAGGGCACACCGGGGAGCTGTTTTTT
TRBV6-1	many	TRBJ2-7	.	CASRQSTPGDFEQYF	TGTGCCAGCCGACAGTCGACGCCGGGGGACTTCGAGCAGTACTTC
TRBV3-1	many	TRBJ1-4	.	CASSQETHRNEKLFF	TGTGCCAGCAGCCAAGAGACTCATAGGAACGAAAAACTGTTTTTT
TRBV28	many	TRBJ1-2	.	CASSLRGLAGYTF	TGTGCCAGCAGTTTACGGGGTTTGGCCGGCTACACCTTC
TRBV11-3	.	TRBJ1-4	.	CASSLLRAATNEKLFF	TGTGCCAGCAGCTTACTTCGGGCAGCAACTAATGAAAAACTGTTTTTT
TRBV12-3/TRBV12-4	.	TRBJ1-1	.	CANSLGGPNTEAFF	TGTGCCAACAGTTTGGGAGGACCGAACACTGAAGCTTTCTTT
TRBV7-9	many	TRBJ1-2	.	CASSLSRAEGYYGYTF	TGTGCCAGCAGCTTAAGTAGGGCCGAAGGGTACTATGGCTACACCTTC
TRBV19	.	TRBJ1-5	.	CASLEGYNQPQHF	TGTGCCAGCTTGGAGGGTTACAATCAGCCCCAGCATTTT
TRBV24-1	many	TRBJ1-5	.	CATSVGNQPQHF	TGTGCCACCAGTGTTGGGAATCAGCCCCAGCATTTT
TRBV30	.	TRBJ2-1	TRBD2	CALGGGLAAPREQFF	TGTGCCCTAGGAGGGGGACTAGCGGCCCCCAGGGAGCAGTTCTTC
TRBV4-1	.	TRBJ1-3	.	CASSQDTLSGNTIYF	TGCGCCAGCAGTCAAGATACCCTCTCTGGAAACACCATATATTTT
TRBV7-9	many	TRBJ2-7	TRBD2	CASSFQLAGDEQYF	TGTGCCAGCAGCTTCCAACTAGCGGGAGACGAGCAGTACTTC